These 20 T cell receptor beta chains originate from one sample sequenced in a study of T cells in narcolepsy. Profiled with immunoSEQ multiplex PCR; TCRdb holds only in-frame clones, not every one. The sample consists of nearly 25,000 clones, roughly two thirds of them appearing once. Sequenced: memory (CD45RA-) CD4+ T cells from blood. The receptors were gathered from a human donor in good health.

V usage is TRBV5-4 and J usage is TRBJ1-6; D might be TRBD1 (5 bases). Germline V gene lookup returns CDR1 SGHNT and CDR2 YYREEE (reference sequence). The CDR3 has 16 amino acids. The V and J ends lost 0 bases and 5 bases respectively, with 12 bases between them. The chain's CDR3 is CASSLGDQRNNSPLHF. DNA for the CDR3: TGTGCCAGCAGCTTGGGGGACCAAAGAAATAATTCACCCCTCCACTTT.

This clone occurred a few times. The J gene is TRBJ2-7, the V gene TRBV7-3, with TRBD2 matching 12 bases. Germline V gene sequence: CDR1 SGHTA, CDR2 FQGTGA. After removal of 4 bases from V and 6 bases from J, the junction contained 1 base not matched to a gene. This CDR3 is 13 amino acids long. CDR3 region: CASSSTSGSEQYF. The DNA of the CDR3 is TGTGCCAGCAGCTCGACTAGCGGGAGCGAGCAGTACTTC. Looking up the rest from reference TRBV7-3 and TRBJ2-7 gives the full variable domain: GAGVSQTPSNKVTEKGKYVELRCDPISGHTALYWYRQSLGQGPEFLIYFQGTGAADDSGLPNDRFFAVRPEGSVSTLKIQRTERGDSAVYLCASSSTSGSEQYFGPGTRLTVT.

V usage is TRBV18 and J usage is TRBJ1-4, with D hard to call. Between the trimmed V and J ends, which lost 3 bases and 3 bases, there was a span of 11 bases. The CDR3 is made up of 15 amino acids. The V gene's germline CDR1 is KGHSH and CDR2 LQKENI. CDR3 region: CASSPAGRANEKLFF. The CDR3 region has the DNA TGTGCCAGCTCACCCGCCGGGCGTGCTAATGAAAAACTGTTTTTT.

The V gene is TRBV6-5, the J gene TRBJ2-6; the match to TRBD2 covers 7 bases. The CDR3 is made up of 15 amino acids. The V and J ends lost 3 bases and 2 bases, in that order; junction bases with no gene match: 1. Germline V lookup: CDR1 MNHEY, CDR2 SVGAGI. CDR3 protein: CASSYAGAGANVLTF. The CDR3 DNA follows: TGTGCCAGCAGTTATGCGGGGGCTGGGGCCAACGTCCTGACTTTC.

This chain links TRBV28 with TRBJ1-1; D is perhaps TRBD1 (6 bases). Trimming took off 2 bases at V and 5 bases at J, with 15 bases between the two ends. CDR3 length: 15 amino acids. Germline CDR1 reads MDHEN; CDR2 reads SYDVKM. This chain's CDR3 is CASSLPRGTGTEAFF. DNA of the CDR3: TGTGCCAGCAGTTTACCGAGGGGGACGGGGACTGAAGCTTTCTTT.

This chain uses TRBV25-1 with TRBJ1-4; weak D call: TRBD1 (6 bases). In germline, CDR1 is MGHDK, CDR2 SYGVNS. The CDR3 runs 16 residues. Trimming left V 4 bases short and J 0 bases short, with 12 bases between. Here the CDR3 reads CASSAPRGATNEKLFF. The CDR3 region has the DNA TGTGCCAGCAGTGCCCCGAGGGGGGCAACTAATGAAAAACTGTTTTTT.

This sequence joins TRBV2 and TRBJ2-3; D ambiguous. CDR1 and CDR2 (germline): SNHLY, FYNNEI. Trimming took 8 bases from V and 2 from J, leaving 11 bases between them. There are 13 residues in the CDR3. CDR3 nucleotide sequence: TGTGCCAGCGCAACGGCGCCCACAGATACGCAGTATTTT. This translates into CASATAPTDTQYF.

The rearrangement links TRBV7-6 to TRBJ2-5, with unresolved D. CDR3 length: 17 amino acids. V was trimmed by 4 bases and J by 5 bases, leaving 23 bases between them. Germline CDR1 reads SGHVS; CDR2 reads FNYEAQ. Here the CDR3 reads CASSSDVYSGLGETQYF. The DNA for the CDR3 is TGTGCCAGCAGCTCCGACGTTTATTCCGGGCTTGGGGAGACCCAGTACTTC.

This chain connects TRBV6-6 to TRBJ1-2; weak D call: TRBD1 (5 bases). V was shortened by 7 bases and J by 8 bases, with 20 bases between the two germline ends. The CDR3 extends over 14 amino acids. The germline V gene has CDR1 MNHNY and CDR2 SVGAGI (reference sequence). The CDR3 loop reads CASTPQGPRGGYTF. The CDR3 region has the DNA TGTGCCAGCACCCCCCAGGGACCTCGGGGCGGCTACACCTTC.

The chain combines TRBV18 with TRBJ2-3, with a possible D match to TRBD1 (5 bases). Germline loops: CDR1 KGHSH, CDR2 LQKENI. Trimming cost V 1 base and J 4 bases, with 9 bases left between them. The CDR3 runs 14 residues. The CDR3, as DNA: TGTGCCAGCTCACCACAGCAGGGCGCAGATACGCAGTATTTT. It translates to CASSPQQGADTQYF.

The V gene is TRBV2, the J gene TRBJ1-5, with a possible D match to TRBD1 (5 bases). The V gene lost 7 bases and the J gene lost 6 bases, with 10 bases spanning the gap. CDR3 length: 12 amino acids. CDR1 is SNHLY, CDR2 FYNNEI, per germline. CDR3 DNA sequence: TGTGCCAGCACCAGGGCAGGTCAGCCCCAGCATTTT. It yields the protein CASTRAGQPQHF.

This clone was detected only a few times. The chain uses TRBV21-1 and TRBJ2-1. TRBV21-1 is annotated as a pseudogene. The CDR3 is 15 amino acids. Here the CDR3 reads CASSKASQEHNEQFF. The CDR3 DNA reads as TGTGCCAGCAGCAAAGCTTCGCAGGAGCACAATGAGCAGTTCTTC.

This chain joins TRBV28 and TRBJ1-1; D not certain. Germline V gene sequence: CDR1 MDHEN, CDR2 SYDVKM. Between the trimmed V and J ends, which lost 11 bases and 1 base, there was a span of 14 bases. The CDR3 runs 13 residues. CDR3 coding DNA: TGTGCCGCGGGCGCACAAGGGAACACTGAAGCTTTCTTT. This encodes CAAGAQGNTEAFF.

This clone was seen only once. The CDR3 bases are TGCGCCAGCAGCTTTCAGCAGGGGGAGAATGAAGCTTTCTTT. This codes for CASSFQQGENEAFF. The gene calls are TRBV5-1 and TRBJ1-1; 7 nucleotides agree with TRBD1. The CDR3 is 14 amino acids. Looked up from germline, CDR1 is SGHRS and CDR2 is YFSETQ. The V gene end was trimmed by 2 bases and the J gene end by 7 bases; junction bases not matched to a gene: 8.

The chain joins TRBV6-6 to TRBJ2-7, with D perhaps matching TRBD2 (6 bases). This CDR3 is built from 12 residues. Germline assignment: CDR1 MNHNY and CDR2 SVGAGI (reference sequence). Trimming removed 5 bases at V and 1 base at J, with 6 bases between. The CDR3 is CASSAGSYEQYF. For the CDR3, the DNA is TGTGCCAGCAGTGCGGGATCCTACGAGCAGTACTTC.

The chain has TRBV7-6 and TRBJ2-3; 7 bases map to TRBD1. The junction had 16 bases not matched to a gene; V was cut back by 5 bases and J by 8 bases. Germline CDR1 is SGHVS and CDR2 is FNYEAQ. The CDR3 consists of 16 residues. This CDR3 reads CASSVGQAALWGTQYF. CDR3 bases: TGTGCCAGCAGCGTAGGACAGGCCGCCCTATGGGGTACGCAGTATTTT.

This clone was observed a single time. The V and J genes are TRBV5-1 and TRBJ1-2, with 8 bases lining up with TRBD1. The V segment lost 3 bases and the J segment 8 bases; nucleotides outside the gene matches: 6. The CDR3 sequence is 13 residues long. Germline V gene sequence: CDR1 SGHRS, CDR2 YFSETQ. DNA of the CDR3: TGCGCCAGCAGCTCAGGGGGCAGGTTGGGCTACACCTTC. Translating gives CASSSGGRLGYTF.

The V call is TRBV11-2, the J call TRBJ2-1; 9 bases are a match to TRBD2. Germline CDR1 SGHAT, CDR2 FQNNGV. The CDR3 contains 15 residues. J lost 5 bases, V lost 5 bases, and 7 bases had no gene match. This CDR3 reads CASSAAGGLNNEQFF. The CDR3 DNA reads TGTGCCAGCAGCGCAGCGGGGGGCCTTAACAATGAGCAGTTCTTC.

The chain joins TRBV29-1 to TRBJ1-4; D remains ambiguous. This CDR3 contains 13 residues. Germline V gene data show CDR1 as SQVTM and CDR2 as ANQGSEA. Trimming cost V 4 bases and J 4 bases, with 10 bases left between them. CDR3 DNA: TGCAGCGTTGGGTTACAGCTTAATGAAAAACTGTTTTTT. Translating it yields CSVGLQLNEKLFF.

The V gene is TRBV2, the J gene TRBJ2-3; D is possibly TRBD1 or TRBD2 (5 bases each). Germline loops: CDR1 SNHLY, CDR2 FYNNEI. The CDR3 runs to 15 residues. V lost 4 bases to trimming and J lost 4 bases, with 15 bases between them. The CDR3 sequence: CASSVGQRGPDTQYF. The CDR3 DNA sequence: TGTGCCAGCAGTGTAGGCCAAAGGGGACCAGATACGCAGTATTTT.